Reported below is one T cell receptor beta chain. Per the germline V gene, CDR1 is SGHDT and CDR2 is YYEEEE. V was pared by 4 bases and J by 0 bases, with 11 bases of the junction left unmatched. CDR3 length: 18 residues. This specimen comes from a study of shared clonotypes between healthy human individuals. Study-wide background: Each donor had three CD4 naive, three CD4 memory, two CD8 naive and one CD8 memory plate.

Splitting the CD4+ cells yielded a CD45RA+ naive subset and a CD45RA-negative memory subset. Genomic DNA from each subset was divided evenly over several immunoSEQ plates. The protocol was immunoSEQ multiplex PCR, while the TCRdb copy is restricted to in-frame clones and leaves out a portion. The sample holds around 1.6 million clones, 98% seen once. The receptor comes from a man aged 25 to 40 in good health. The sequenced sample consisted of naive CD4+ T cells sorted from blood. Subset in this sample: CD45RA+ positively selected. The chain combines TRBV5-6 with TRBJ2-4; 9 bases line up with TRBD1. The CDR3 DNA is TGTGCCAGCAGCGTGGGACAGGGAATAAATCTAGCCAAAAACATTCAGTACTTC. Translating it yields CASSVGQGINLAKNIQYF.